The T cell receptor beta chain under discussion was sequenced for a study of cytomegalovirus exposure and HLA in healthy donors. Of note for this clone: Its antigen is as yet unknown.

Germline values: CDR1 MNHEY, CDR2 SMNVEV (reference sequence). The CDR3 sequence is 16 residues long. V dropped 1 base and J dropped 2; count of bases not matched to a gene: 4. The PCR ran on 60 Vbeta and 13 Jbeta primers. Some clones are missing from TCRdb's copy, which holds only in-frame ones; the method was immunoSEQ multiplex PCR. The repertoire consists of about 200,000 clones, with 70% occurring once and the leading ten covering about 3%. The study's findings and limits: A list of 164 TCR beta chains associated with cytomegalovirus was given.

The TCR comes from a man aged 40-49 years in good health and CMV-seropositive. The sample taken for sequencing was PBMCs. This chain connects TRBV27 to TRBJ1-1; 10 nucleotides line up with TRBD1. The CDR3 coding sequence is TGTGCCAGCAGTTTATGGGGACAGGGGCCCAACACTGAAGCTTTCTTT. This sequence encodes CASSLWGQGPNTEAFF.